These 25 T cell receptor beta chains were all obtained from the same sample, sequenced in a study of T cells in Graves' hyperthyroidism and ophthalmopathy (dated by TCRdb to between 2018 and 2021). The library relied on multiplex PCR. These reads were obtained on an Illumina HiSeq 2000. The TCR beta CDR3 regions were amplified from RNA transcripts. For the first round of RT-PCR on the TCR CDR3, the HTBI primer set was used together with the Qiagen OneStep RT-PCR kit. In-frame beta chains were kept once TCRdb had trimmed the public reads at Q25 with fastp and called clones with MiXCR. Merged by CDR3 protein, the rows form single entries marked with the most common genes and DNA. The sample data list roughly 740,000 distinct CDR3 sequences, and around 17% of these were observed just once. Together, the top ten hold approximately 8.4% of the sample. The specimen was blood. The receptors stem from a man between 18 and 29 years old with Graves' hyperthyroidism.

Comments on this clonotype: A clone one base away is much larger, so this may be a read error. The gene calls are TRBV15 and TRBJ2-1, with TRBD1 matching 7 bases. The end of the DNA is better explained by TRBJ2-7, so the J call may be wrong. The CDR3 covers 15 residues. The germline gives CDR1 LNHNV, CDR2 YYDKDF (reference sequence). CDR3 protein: CATSEGAVTYNEQYF. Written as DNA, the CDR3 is TGTGCCACCAGCGAGGGGGCAGTTACCTACAATGAGCAGTACTTC.

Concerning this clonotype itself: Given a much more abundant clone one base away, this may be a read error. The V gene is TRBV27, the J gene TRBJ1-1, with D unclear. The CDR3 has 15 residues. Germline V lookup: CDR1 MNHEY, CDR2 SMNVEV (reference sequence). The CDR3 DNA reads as TGTGCCGGCAGTCCCCGAACGCGGGCGAACACTGAAGCTTTCTTT. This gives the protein CAGSPRTRANTEAFF.

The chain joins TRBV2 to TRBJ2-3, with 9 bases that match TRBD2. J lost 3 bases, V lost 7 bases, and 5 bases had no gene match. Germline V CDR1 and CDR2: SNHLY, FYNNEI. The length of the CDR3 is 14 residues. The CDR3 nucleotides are TGTGCCAGCATACTAGCGGGTGGTACAGATACGCAGTATTTT. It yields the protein CASILAGGTDTQYF. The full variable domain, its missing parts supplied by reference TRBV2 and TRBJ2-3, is EPEVTQTPSHQVTQMGQEVILRCVPISNHLYFYWYRQILGQKVEFLVSFYNNEISEKSEIFDDQFSVERPDGSNFTLKIRSTKLEDSAMYFCASILAGGTDTQYFGPGTRLTVL.

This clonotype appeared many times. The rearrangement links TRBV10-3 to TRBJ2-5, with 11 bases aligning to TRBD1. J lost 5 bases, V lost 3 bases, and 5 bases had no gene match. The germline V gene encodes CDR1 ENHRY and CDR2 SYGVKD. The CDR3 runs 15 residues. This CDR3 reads CAISEWTGGLETQYF. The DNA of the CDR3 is TGTGCCATCAGTGAATGGACAGGGGGCTTGGAGACCCAGTACTTC.

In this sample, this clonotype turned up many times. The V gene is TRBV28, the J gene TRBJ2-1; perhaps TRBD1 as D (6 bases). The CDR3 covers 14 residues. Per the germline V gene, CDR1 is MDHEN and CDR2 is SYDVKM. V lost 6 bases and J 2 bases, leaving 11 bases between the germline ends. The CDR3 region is CASSQDRPYNEQFF. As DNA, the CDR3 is TGTGCCAGCAGCCAAGACAGGCCCTACAATGAGCAGTTCTTC.

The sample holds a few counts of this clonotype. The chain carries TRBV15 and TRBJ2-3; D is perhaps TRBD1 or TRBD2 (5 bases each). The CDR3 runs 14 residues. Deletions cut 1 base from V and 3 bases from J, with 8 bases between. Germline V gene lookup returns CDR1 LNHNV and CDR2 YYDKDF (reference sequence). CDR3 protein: CATSRGEGTDTQYF. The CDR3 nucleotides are TGTGCCACCAGCAGAGGAGAGGGGACAGATACGCAGTATTTT.

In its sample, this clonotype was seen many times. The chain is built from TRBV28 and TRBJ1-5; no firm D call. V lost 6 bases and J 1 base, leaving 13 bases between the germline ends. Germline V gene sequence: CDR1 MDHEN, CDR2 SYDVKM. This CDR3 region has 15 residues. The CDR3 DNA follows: TGTGCCAGCAGACCCTATACTATGAGCAATCAGCCCCAGCATTTT. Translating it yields CASRPYTMSNQPQHF.

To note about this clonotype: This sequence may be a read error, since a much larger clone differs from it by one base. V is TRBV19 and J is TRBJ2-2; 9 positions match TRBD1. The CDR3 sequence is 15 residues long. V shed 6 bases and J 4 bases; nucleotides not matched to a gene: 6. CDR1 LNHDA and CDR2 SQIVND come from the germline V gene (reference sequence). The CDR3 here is CASSRGTGLTGELFF. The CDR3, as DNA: TGTGCCAGTAGCCGAGGGACAGGGCTCACCGGGGAGCTGTTTTTT.

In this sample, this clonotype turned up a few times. CDR3 protein: CSVEDPANYEQYF. In DNA, the CDR3 is TGCAGCGTTGAAGATCCGGCCAACTACGAGCAGTACTTC. V gene TRBV29-1 combines with J gene TRBJ2-7; D not certain. Germline V gene data show CDR1 as SQVTM and CDR2 as ANQGSEA. V lost 0 bases and J 3 bases, leaving 9 bases between the germline ends. The CDR3 loop spans 13 amino acids.

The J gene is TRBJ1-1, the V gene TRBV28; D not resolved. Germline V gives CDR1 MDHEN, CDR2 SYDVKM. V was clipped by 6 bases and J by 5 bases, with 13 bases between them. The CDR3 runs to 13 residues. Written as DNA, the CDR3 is TGTGCCAGCAGGGTTCCGGGAAAGACTGAAGCTTTCTTT. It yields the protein CASRVPGKTEAFF.

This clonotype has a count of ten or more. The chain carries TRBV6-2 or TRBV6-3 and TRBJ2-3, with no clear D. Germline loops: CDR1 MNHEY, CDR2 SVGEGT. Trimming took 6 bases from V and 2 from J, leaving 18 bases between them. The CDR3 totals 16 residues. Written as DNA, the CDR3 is TGTGCCAGCAGCCTAATCAGGCCCACCGCCACAGATACGCAGTATTTT. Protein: CASSLIRPTATDTQYF.

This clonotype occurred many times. The CDR3 region is CASSDRAYNEQFF. The DNA of the CDR3 is TGTGCCAGCAGCGACAGAGCTTACAATGAGCAGTTCTTC. The chain carries TRBV9 and TRBJ2-1; D gene unclear. The CDR3 covers 13 residues. Looked up from germline, CDR1 is SGDLS and CDR2 is YYNGEE. V lost 3 bases and J 4 bases, leaving 8 bases between the germline ends.

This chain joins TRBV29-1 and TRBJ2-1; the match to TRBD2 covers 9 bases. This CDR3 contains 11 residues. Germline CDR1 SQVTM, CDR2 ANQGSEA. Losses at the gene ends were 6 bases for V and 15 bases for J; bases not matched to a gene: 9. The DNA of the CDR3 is TGCAGCGTGCCGAGCGGGAGGCTAGCGTTCTTC. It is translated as CSVPSGRLAFF.

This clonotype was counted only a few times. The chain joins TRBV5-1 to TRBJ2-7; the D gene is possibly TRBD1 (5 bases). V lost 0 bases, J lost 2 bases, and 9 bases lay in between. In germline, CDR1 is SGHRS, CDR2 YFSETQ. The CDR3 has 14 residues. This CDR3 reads CASSLEGVPYEQYF. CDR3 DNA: TGCGCCAGCAGCTTGGAAGGGGTGCCCTACGAGCAGTACTTC. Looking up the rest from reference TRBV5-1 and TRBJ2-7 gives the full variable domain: KAGVTQTPRYLIKTRGQQVTLSCSPISGHRSVSWYQQTPGQGLQFLFEYFSETQRNKGNFPGRFSGRQFSNSRSEMNVSTLELGDSALYLCASSLEGVPYEQYFGPGTRLTVT.

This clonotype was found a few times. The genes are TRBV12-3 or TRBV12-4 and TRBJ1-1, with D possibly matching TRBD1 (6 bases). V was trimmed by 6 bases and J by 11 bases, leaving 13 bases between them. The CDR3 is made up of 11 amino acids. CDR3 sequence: CASRDRRRAFF. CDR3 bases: TGTGCCAGCAGAGACAGGAGACGCGCTTTCTTT.

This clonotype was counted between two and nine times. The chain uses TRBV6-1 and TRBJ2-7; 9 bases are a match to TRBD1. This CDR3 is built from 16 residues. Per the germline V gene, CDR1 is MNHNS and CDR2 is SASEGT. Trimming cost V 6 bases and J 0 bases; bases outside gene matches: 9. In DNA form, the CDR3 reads TGTGCCAGCAGAGTTCGGACAGGGGTTAACTCCTACGAGCAGTACTTC. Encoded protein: CASRVRTGVNSYEQYF.

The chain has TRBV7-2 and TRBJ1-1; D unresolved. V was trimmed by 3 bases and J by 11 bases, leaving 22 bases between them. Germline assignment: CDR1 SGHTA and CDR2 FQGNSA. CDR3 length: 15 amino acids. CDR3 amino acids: CASSFYPDRHESAFF. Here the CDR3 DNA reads TGTGCCAGCAGCTTTTATCCTGACCGGCACGAATCGGCTTTCTTT.

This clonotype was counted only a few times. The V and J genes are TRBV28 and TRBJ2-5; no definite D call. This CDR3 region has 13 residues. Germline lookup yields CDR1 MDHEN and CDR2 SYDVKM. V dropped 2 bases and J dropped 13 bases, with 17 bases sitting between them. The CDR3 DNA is TGTGCCAGCAGTTTACCCGCCCCGAGCCATCCGTACTTC. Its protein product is CASSLPAPSHPYF.

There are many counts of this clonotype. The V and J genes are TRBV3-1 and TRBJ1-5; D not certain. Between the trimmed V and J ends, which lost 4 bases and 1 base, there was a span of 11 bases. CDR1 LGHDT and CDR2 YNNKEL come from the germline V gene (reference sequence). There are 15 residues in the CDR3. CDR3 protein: CASSPTSLSNQPQHF. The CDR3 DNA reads TGTGCCAGCAGCCCTACAAGCCTGAGCAATCAGCCCCAGCATTTT.

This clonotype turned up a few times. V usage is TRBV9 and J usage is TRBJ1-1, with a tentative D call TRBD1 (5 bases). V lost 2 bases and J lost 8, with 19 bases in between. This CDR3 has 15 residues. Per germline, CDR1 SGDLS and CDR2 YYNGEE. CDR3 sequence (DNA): TGTGCCAGCAGCGTCTGGGACGGCCCTCAGCGGGAAGCTTTCTTT. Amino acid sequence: CASSVWDGPQREAFF.

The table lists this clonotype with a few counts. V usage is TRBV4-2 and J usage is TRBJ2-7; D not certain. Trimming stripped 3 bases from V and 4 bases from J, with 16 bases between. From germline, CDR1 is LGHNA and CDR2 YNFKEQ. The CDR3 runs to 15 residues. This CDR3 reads CASSQKYPSEYEQYF. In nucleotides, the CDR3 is TGTGCCAGCAGCCAGAAGTACCCGAGCGAATACGAGCAGTACTTC.

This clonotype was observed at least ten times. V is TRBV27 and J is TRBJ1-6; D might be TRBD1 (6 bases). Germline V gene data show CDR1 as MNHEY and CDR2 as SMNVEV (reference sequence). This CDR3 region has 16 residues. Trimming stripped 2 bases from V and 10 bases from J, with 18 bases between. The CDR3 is CASSLRSPRGPSPLHF. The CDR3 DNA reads TGTGCCAGCAGTTTAAGGAGTCCCCGGGGGCCGTCACCCCTCCACTTT.

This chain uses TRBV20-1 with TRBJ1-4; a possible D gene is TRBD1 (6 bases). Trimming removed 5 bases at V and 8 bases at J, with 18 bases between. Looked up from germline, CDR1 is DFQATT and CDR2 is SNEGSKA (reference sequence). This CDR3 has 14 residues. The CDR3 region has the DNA TGCAGTGCTTACGCCACGGGGGCGGGGGAAAAACTGTTTTTT. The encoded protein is CSAYATGAGEKLFF.

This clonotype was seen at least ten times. Here the CDR3 DNA reads TGTGCCAGCAGTTTAGCCCCCAGGGTCGACTACGAGCAGTACTTC. Translation gives CASSLAPRVDYEQYF. The chain has TRBV28 and TRBJ2-7; TRBD1 is a possible D gene (5 bases). The CDR3 spans 15 residues. With 2 bases removed from V and 3 bases from J, the gap between germline ends came to 14 bases. Germline V gives CDR1 MDHEN, CDR2 SYDVKM.

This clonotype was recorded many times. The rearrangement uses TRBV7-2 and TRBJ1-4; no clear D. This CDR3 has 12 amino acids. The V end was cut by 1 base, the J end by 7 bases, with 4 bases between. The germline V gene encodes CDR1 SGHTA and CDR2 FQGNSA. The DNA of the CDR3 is TGTGCCAGCAGCTTAGACAGTGAAAAACTGTTTTTT. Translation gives CASSLDSEKLFF.